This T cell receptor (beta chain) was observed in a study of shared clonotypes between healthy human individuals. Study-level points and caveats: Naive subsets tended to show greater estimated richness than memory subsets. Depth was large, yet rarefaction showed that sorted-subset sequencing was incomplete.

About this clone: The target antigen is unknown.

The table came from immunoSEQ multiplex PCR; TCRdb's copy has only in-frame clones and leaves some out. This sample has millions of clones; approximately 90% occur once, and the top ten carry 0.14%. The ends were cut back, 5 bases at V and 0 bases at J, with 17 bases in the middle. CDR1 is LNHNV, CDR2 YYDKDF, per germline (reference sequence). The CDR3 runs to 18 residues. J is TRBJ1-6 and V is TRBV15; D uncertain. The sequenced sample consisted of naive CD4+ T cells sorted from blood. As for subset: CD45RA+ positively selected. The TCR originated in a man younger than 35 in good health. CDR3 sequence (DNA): TGTGCCACCAGCGCTCCAAGGGTGTTAGGCTCCTATAATTCACCCCTCCACTTT. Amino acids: CATSAPRVLGSYNSPLHF.